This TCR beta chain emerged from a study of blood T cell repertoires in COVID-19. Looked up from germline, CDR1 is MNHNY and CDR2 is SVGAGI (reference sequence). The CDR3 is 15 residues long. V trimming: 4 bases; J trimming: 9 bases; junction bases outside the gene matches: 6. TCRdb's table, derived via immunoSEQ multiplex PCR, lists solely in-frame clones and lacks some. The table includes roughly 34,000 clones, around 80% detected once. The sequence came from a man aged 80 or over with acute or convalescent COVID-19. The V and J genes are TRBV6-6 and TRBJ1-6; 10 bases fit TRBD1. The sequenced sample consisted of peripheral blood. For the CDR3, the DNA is TGTGCCAGCAGTTCCCTCCGGGACAGGGGTTCACCCCTCCACTTT. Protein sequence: CASSSLRDRGSPLHF.